The 21 T cell receptor beta chains below were found in one sample sequenced in a study of multiple sclerosis patients with progressive multifocal leukoencephalopathy. The assay was immunoSEQ multiplex PCR, and TCRdb's table has in-frame clones only and misses some. The sample yields some 31,000 clones, about 90% seen once. Noted time point: time of PML onset. This sample comprised PBMCs, obtained from a patient treated with natalizumab. These receptors were obtained from a human donor with progressive multifocal leukoencephalopathy.

This clone has a handful of counts. V is TRBV6-6 and J is TRBJ2-7; TRBD2 aligns across 7 bases. CDR1 is MNHNY and CDR2 is SVGAGI in the germline V gene (reference sequence). The CDR3 contains 14 residues. Unmatched junction bases numbered 6, after V lost 2 bases and J lost 5 bases. The CDR3 spells CASSYVGLADEQYF. The CDR3 DNA is TGTGCCAGCAGTTACGTTGGGCTAGCGGACGAGCAGTACTTC.

This chain links TRBV28 with TRBJ1-5; TRBD1 matches at 7 bases. With V trimmed by 7 bases and J by 5 bases, 8 bases remained unmatched. The germline V gene encodes CDR1 MDHEN and CDR2 SYDVKM. This CDR3 has 14 residues. For the CDR3, the DNA is TGTGCCAGCACCGTGGGACAGCTCCATCAGCCCCAGCATTTT. Translating it yields CASTVGQLHQPQHF.

V usage is TRBV7-7 and J usage is TRBJ2-2; TRBD1 or TRBD2 may be the D gene (5 bases each). Germline CDR1 and CDR2: SSHAT and FNYEAQ (reference sequence). Trimming removed 1 base at V and 5 bases at J, with 5 bases between. The CDR3 has 13 amino acids. The CDR3 is CASSLGGTGELFF. The CDR3 region has the DNA TGTGCCAGCAGCTTAGGGGGGACCGGGGAGCTGTTTTTT.

This chain uses TRBV18 with TRBJ2-7; no reliable D call. This CDR3 is 13 amino acids long. Trimming removed 5 bases at V and 0 bases at J, with 8 bases between. Germline V CDR1 and CDR2: KGHSH, LQKENI. The CDR3 DNA reads TGTGCCAGCTCATCGCAATACTCCTACGAGCAGTACTTC. Residues: CASSSQYSYEQYF.

J is TRBJ2-7 and V is TRBV5-4, with 9 positions matching TRBD2. V shed 1 base and J 6 bases; nucleotides not matched to a gene: 5. Germline V gene sequence: CDR1 SGHNT, CDR2 YYREEE (reference sequence). The CDR3 extends over 14 amino acids. CDR3 coding DNA: TGTGCCAGCAGCTTGCTTGGCGGGAGGGGCGAGCAGTACTTC. This translates into CASSLLGGRGEQYF.

The CDR3 DNA reads TGTGCCAGCAGCGACCGTAAAGGGGGCATCAGGGGGACTGAAGCTTTCTTT. Protein: CASSDRKGGIRGTEAFF. The rearrangement uses TRBV9 and TRBJ1-1; 7 bases are a match to TRBD1. This CDR3 comprises 17 residues. V lost 3 bases to trimming and J lost 5 bases; unmatched junction nucleotides: 16. Per germline, CDR1 SGDLS and CDR2 YYNGEE.

The chain combines TRBV5-5 with TRBJ2-1, with a tentative D call TRBD1 (6 bases). Germline V gene lookup returns CDR1 SGHKS and CDR2 YYEKEE (reference sequence). The CDR3 extends over 15 amino acids. V dropped 0 bases and J dropped 8 bases, with 15 bases sitting between them. The CDR3 region has the DNA TGTGCCAGCAGCTTGGAGTTGGGGGCGTGGGATGAGCAGTTCTTC. This gives the protein CASSLELGAWDEQFF.

The chain has TRBV30 and TRBJ1-5, with D possibly being TRBD1 (5 bases). Looked up from germline, CDR1 is GTSNPN and CDR2 is SVGIG (reference sequence). V was clipped by 3 bases and J by 1 base, with 7 bases between them. CDR3 length equals 13 residues. CDR3 sequence: CAWSGDSNQPQHF. For the CDR3, the DNA is TGTGCCTGGAGCGGGGACAGCAATCAGCCCCAGCATTTT. Together with reference TRBV30 and TRBJ1-5, the CDR3 gives the full variable domain: SQTIHQWPATLVQPVGSPLSLECTVEGTSNPNLYWYRQAAGRGLQLLFYSVGIGQISSEVPQNLSASRPQDRQFILSSKKLLLSDSGFYLCAWSGDSNQPQHFGDGTRLSIL.

This chain uses TRBV6-1 with TRBJ2-7, with D possibly matching TRBD2 (5 bases). CDR1 and CDR2 from the germline V gene are MNHNS and SASEGT. This CDR3 comprises 14 residues. The V gene lost 0 bases and the J gene lost 1 base, with 7 bases spanning the gap. This chain's CDR3 is CASSEAGVSYEQYF. The CDR3 bases are TGTGCCAGCAGTGAAGCGGGAGTATCCTACGAGCAGTACTTC.

This clone was counted a single time. The chain recombines TRBV7-2 with TRBJ2-1; possible D gene TRBD2, 5 bases. The length of the CDR3 is 12 residues. Per the germline V gene, CDR1 is SGHTA and CDR2 is FQGNSA. Trimming cost V 6 bases and J 8 bases, with 11 bases left between them. The CDR3 DNA is TGTGCCAGCAGTCTATACGGGGATGAGCAGTTCTTC. This codes for CASSLYGDEQFF.

The chain recombines TRBV29-1 with TRBJ1-2; TRBD1 might be the D (5 bases). V lost 2 bases, J lost 4 bases, and 17 bases lay in between. The CDR3 is made up of 15 amino acids. Germline assignment: CDR1 SQVTM and CDR2 ANQGSEA. The CDR3 DNA sequence: TGCAGCGTTGAACCCCTGACAGCCCTAGGCTATGGCTACACCTTC. It codes for CSVEPLTALGYGYTF.

V is TRBV6-1 and J is TRBJ1-1, with no clear D. With 2 bases removed from V and 5 bases from J, the gap between germline ends came to 9 bases. CDR3 size: 13 residues. Germline values: CDR1 MNHNS, CDR2 SASEGT. The CDR3 coding sequence is TGTGCCAGCAGTGAATTAGTGGAAACTGAAGCTTTCTTT. Translation gives CASSELVETEAFF.

The chain employs TRBV2 and TRBJ1-1; D is perhaps TRBD1 (6 bases). The CDR3 runs to 12 residues. Per germline, CDR1 SNHLY and CDR2 FYNNEI. Trimming pared 8 bases from V and 8 bases from J, leaving 15 bases between. The CDR3 region has the DNA TGTGCCAGCCGGAAATACGGACAGGAAGCTTTCTTT. Amino acids: CASRKYGQEAFF.

The chain has TRBV29-1 and TRBJ1-4; no definite D call. The CDR3 length is 11 residues. The germline gives CDR1 SQVTM, CDR2 ANQGSEA. V shed 4 bases and J shed 1 base, with 1 base lying between them. Here the CDR3 DNA reads TGCAGCGTTGTAACTAATGAAAAACTGTTTTTT. Protein: CSVVTNEKLFF.

The V and J genes are TRBV5-4 and TRBJ1-5; D remains unclear. V was cut by 0 bases and J by 4 bases, with 11 bases left in between. The CDR3 has 15 residues. CDR1 is SGHNT, CDR2 YYREEE, per germline (reference sequence). The DNA of the CDR3 is TGTGCCAGCAGCTTGGACCCCCACGGGAATCAGCCCCAGCATTTT. This translates into CASSLDPHGNQPQHF. Based on the CDR3 plus reference TRBV5-4 and TRBJ1-5, the full variable domain is ETGVTQSPTHLIKTRGQQVTLRCSSQSGHNTVSWYQQALGQGPQFIFQYYREEENGRGNFPPRFSGLQFPNYSSELNVNALELDDSALYLCASSLDPHGNQPQHFGDGTRLSIL.

The chain combines TRBV28 with TRBJ2-2, with D possibly being TRBD2 (6 bases). Germline V gene data show CDR1 as MDHEN and CDR2 as SYDVKM. V shed 2 bases and J shed 4 bases, with 14 bases lying between them. The CDR3 has 16 residues. CDR3 coding DNA: TGTGCCAGCAGTTTAGATCCGGGAGCGACCACCGGGGAGCTGTTTTTT. Translated: CASSLDPGATTGELFF. The full variable domain, rest sourced from reference TRBV28 and TRBJ2-2, is DVKVTQSSRYLVKRTGEKVFLECVQDMDHENMFWYRQDPGLGLRLIYFSYDVKMKEKGDIPEGYSVSREKKERFSLILESASTNQTSMYLCASSLDPGATTGELFFGEGSRLTVL.

This clone came up a few times. The chain couples TRBV28 to TRBJ1-3, with 7 bases that match TRBD1. This CDR3 region has 14 residues. CDR1 is MDHEN, CDR2 SYDVKM, per germline. The trim removed 3 bases at V and 2 bases at J, leaving 1 base unmatched. The CDR3 spells CASSFGTAGNTIYF. For the CDR3, the DNA is TGTGCCAGCAGTTTCGGGACAGCTGGAAACACCATATATTTT.

V gene TRBV19 combines with J gene TRBJ1-2, with D maybe TRBD1 (5 bases). From germline, CDR1 is LNHDA and CDR2 SQIVND (reference sequence). The ends were cut back, 3 bases at V and 4 bases at J, with 15 bases in the middle. This CDR3 spans 15 amino acids. CDR3 nucleotides: TGTGCCAGTAGTATTACCAAGGGGTACGGCTATGGCTACACCTTC. This codes for CASSITKGYGYGYTF. Supplemented by reference TRBV19 and TRBJ1-2, the full variable domain reads DGGITQSPKYLFRKEGQNVTLSCEQNLNHDAMYWYRQDPGQGLRLIYYSQIVNDFQKGDIAEGYSVSREKKESFPLTVTSAQKNPTAFYLCASSITKGYGYGYTFGSGTRLTVV.

A word on this clone: The sample carries other DNA sequences with the same CDR3. This chain uses TRBV11-2 with TRBJ2-3, with 8 bases lining up with TRBD1. CDR1 and CDR2 (germline): SGHAT, FQNNGV. CDR3 length equals 15 residues. V was pared by 3 bases and J by 4 bases, with 6 bases of the junction left unmatched. The CDR3 protein is CASSFQDRASDTQYF. The CDR3 coding sequence is TGTGCCAGCAGCTTTCAGGACAGGGCATCAGATACGCAGTATTTT. Combining the CDR3 with reference TRBV11-2 and TRBJ2-3 gives the whole variable domain EAGVAQSPRYKIIEKRQSVAFWCNPISGHATLYWYQQILGQGPKLLIQFQNNGVVDDSQLPKDRFSAERLKGVDSTLKIQPAKLEDSAVYLCASSFQDRASDTQYFGPGTRLTVL.

The CDR3 is CASSIDAGGFTDTQYF. The CDR3 DNA is TGTGCCAGTAGTATAGATGCGGGAGGGTTCACAGATACGCAGTATTTT. The chain joins TRBV19 to TRBJ2-3, with TRBD2 matching 9 bases. J lost 2 bases, V lost 0 bases, and 3 bases had no gene match. This CDR3 contains 16 residues. Germline V gives CDR1 LNHDA, CDR2 SQIVND (reference sequence).

This clone showed up just once. The J gene is TRBJ2-3, the V gene TRBV2; 12 nucleotides align to TRBD2. Trimming removed 6 bases from V and 4 bases from J; junction bases left unmatched: 8. This CDR3 spans 16 amino acids. Germline CDR1 is SNHLY and CDR2 is FYNNEI. CDR3 nucleotide sequence: TGTGCCAGCAGCAAAGGACTAGCGGGGTCAGCAGATACGCAGTATTTT. Amino acids: CASSKGLAGSADTQYF.